This T cell receptor beta chain was identified during a study of T cells after yellow fever vaccination. Points on this clonotype: Its target is not known.

Germline CDR1 reads GTSNPN; CDR2 reads SVGIG (reference sequence). The CDR3 is 13 residues long. The V end was cut by 0 bases, the J end by 7 bases, with 10 bases between. Overall study results and limits: Post-booster reappearance was seen for most primary-vaccination clones (about 96% CD4, 80% to 90% CD8).

TCRdb called the 5' RACE reads again in MiXCR, with one record for every CDR3 protein. The profile covers fewer than 350,000 distinct CDR3 sequences, with 7.5% to 9% appearing a single time and roughly 18% taken by the ten largest. The J gene is TRBJ1-5, the V gene TRBV30, with no clear D. The TCR was taken from a man younger than 35 who received the YFV17D yellow fever vaccine. Sequencing used PBMCs, obtained on the day of the first yellow fever vaccination. The CDR3 spells CAWSVRDGQPQHF. The CDR3 nucleotides read TGTGCCTGGAGTGTAAGAGACGGACAGCCCCAGCATTTT. The entire variable domain, with the rest obtained from reference TRBV30 and TRBJ1-5, is as follows: SQTIHQWPATLVQPVGSPLSLECTVEGTSNPNLYWYRQAAGRGLQLLFYSVGIGQISSEVPQNLSASRPQDRQFILSSKKLLLSDSGFYLCAWSVRDGQPQHFGDGTRLSIL.